The 2 T cell receptor beta chains below were found in one sample sequenced in a study of T cell responses to AZD1222 COVID-19 vaccine. The assay was immunoSEQ multiplex PCR, and TCRdb's table has in-frame clones only and misses some. The sample includes 86,000 or so clones, almost 90% of them seen just once. The sequences come from peripheral blood, collected 28 days after the second AZD1222 dose. All receptors derive from an adult who received the AZD1222 COVID-19 vaccine.

The chain carries TRBV28 and TRBJ2-7, with 8 nucleotides matching TRBD1. Germline assignment: CDR1 MDHEN and CDR2 SYDVKM. The length of the CDR3 is 17 residues. Germline trimming cut 5 bases from V and 6 bases from J; bases unmatched to any gene: 18. In nucleotides, the CDR3 is TGTGCCAGCAGTCTCGATCGACAGGGGACAAACTCAGGCGAGCAGTACTTC. Protein: CASSLDRQGTNSGEQYF.

This clone was recorded once. The chain carries TRBV7-8 and TRBJ2-5; 8 positions match TRBD2. This CDR3 has 18 amino acids. Unmatched junction bases numbered 16, after V lost 1 base and J lost 6 bases. Germline V gives CDR1 SGHVS, CDR2 FQNEAQ. The chain's CDR3 is CASSLGSGAGGVKQTQYF. The CDR3 DNA is TGTGCCAGCAGCTTAGGGTCCGGGGCGGGAGGTGTGAAGCAGACCCAGTACTTC. The full variable domain, completed using reference TRBV7-8 and TRBJ2-5, is GAGVSQSPRYKVAKRGQDVALRCDPISGHVSLFWYQQALGQGPEFLTYFQNEAQLDKSGLPSDRFFAERPEGSVSTLKIQRTQQEDSAVYLCASSLGSGAGGVKQTQYFGPGTRLLVL.